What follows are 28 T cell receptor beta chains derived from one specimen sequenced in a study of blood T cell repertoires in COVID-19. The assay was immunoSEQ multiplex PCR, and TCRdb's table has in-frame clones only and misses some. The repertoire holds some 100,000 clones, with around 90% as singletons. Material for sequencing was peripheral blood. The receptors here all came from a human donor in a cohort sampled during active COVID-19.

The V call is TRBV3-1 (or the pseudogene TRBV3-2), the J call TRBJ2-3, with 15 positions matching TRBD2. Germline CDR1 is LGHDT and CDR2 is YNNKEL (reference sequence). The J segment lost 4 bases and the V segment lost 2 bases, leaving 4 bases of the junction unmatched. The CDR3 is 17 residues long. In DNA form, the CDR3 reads TGTGCCAGCAGCCAACACCGGACTAGCGGGGGGGCAGATACGCAGTATTTT. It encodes CASSQHRTSGGADTQYF.

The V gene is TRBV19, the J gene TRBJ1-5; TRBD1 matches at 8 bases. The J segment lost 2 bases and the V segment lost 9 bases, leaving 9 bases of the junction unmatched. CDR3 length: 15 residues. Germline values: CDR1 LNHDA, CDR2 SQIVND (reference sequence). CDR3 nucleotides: TGTGCCAGCCTTGGACAGGGACTGGGCAATCAGCCCCAGCATTTT. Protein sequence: CASLGQGLGNQPQHF.

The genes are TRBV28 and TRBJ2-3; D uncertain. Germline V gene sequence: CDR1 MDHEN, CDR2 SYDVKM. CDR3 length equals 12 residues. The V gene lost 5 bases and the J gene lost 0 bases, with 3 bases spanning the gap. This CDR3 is CASSPSTDTQYF. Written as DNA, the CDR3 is TGTGCCAGCAGTCCTAGCACAGATACGCAGTATTTT.

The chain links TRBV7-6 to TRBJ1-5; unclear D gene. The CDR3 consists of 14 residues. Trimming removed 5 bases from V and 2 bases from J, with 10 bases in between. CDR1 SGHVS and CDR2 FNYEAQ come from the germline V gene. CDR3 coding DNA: TGTGCCAGCAGCCCGGGTACGGGCAATCAGCCCCAGCATTTT. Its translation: CASSPGTGNQPQHF.

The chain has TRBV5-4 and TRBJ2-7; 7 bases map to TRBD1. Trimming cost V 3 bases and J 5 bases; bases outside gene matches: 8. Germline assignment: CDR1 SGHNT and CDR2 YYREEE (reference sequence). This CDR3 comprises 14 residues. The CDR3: CASSSRQGSNEQYF. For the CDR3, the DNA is TGTGCCAGCAGCTCCCGACAGGGCTCGAACGAGCAGTACTTC.

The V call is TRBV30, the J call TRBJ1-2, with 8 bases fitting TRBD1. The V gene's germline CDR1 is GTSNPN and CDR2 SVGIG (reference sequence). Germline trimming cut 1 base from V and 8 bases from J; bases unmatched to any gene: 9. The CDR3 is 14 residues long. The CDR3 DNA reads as TGTGCCTGGAGTGGCCTCCGAAGACAGGGGGGCTACACCTTC. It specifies CAWSGLRRQGGYTF.

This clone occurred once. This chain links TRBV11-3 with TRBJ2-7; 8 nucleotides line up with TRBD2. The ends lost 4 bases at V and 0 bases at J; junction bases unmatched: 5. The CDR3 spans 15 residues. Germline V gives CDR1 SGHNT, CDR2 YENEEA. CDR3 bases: TGTGCCAGCAGCTCCCGGAGCGGGAGCTCCTACGAGCAGTACTTC. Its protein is CASSSRSGSSYEQYF.

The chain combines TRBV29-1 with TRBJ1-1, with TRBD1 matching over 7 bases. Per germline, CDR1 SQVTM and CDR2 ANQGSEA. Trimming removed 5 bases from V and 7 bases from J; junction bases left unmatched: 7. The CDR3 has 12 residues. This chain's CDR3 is CSVRDRDLEAFF. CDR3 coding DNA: TGCAGCGTTCGCGACAGGGACCTTGAAGCTTTCTTT.

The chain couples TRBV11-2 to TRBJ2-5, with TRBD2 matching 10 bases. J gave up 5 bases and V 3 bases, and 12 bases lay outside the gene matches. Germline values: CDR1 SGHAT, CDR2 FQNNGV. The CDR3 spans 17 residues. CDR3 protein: CASSLGLAGASGETQYF. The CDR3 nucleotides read TGTGCCAGCAGCTTGGGGCTAGCGGGGGCCTCCGGTGAGACCCAGTACTTC.

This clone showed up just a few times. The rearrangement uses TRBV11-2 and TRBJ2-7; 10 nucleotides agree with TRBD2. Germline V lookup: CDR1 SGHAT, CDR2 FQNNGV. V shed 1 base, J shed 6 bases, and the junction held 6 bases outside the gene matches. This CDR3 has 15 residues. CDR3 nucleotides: TGTGCCAGCAGCTTAGTTCTTCCTAGCGGGAGCGAGCAGTACTTC. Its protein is CASSLVLPSGSEQYF.

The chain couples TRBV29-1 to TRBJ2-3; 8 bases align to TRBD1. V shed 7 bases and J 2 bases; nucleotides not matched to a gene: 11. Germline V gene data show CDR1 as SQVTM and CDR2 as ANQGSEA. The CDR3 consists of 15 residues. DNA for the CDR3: TGCAGCGGTGGGGACAGGCAACTGTCCACAGATACGCAGTATTTT. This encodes CSGGDRQLSTDTQYF.

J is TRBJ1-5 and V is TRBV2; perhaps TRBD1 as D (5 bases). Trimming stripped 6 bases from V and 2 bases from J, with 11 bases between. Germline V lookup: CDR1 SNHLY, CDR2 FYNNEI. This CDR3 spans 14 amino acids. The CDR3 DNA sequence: TGTGCCAGCAGGCGGGACGTCGGCAATCAGCCCCAGCATTTT. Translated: CASRRDVGNQPQHF.

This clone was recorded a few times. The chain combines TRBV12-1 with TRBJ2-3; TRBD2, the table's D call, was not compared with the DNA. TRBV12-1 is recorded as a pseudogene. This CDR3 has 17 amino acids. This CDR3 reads CASSSLTSAPRADTQYF. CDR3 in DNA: TGTGCCAGCAGCTCCCTCACTAGCGCTCCCCGGGCAGATACGCAGTATTTT.

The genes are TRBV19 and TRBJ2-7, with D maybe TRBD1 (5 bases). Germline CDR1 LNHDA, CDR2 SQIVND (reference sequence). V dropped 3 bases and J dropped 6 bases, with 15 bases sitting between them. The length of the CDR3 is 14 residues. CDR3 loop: CASSIQRQGGEQYF. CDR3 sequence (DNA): TGTGCCAGTAGTATCCAGAGGCAGGGCGGCGAGCAGTACTTC.

The CDR3 DNA sequence: TGCAGTGCTAGTAAGGGGAAAGAATACGAGCAGTACTTC. This gives the protein CSASKGKEYEQYF. The gene calls are TRBV20-1 and TRBJ2-7; the D gene is possibly TRBD1 (5 bases). Trimming cost V 3 bases and J 4 bases, with 13 bases left between them. This CDR3 is built from 13 residues. Germline CDR1 reads DFQATT; CDR2 reads SNEGSKA (reference sequence).

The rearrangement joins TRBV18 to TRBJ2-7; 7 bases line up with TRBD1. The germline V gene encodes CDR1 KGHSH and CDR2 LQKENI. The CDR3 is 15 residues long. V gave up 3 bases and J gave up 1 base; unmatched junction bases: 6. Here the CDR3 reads CASSPRTGESYEQYF. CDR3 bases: TGTGCCAGCTCACCTAGAACAGGGGAGTCCTACGAGCAGTACTTC.

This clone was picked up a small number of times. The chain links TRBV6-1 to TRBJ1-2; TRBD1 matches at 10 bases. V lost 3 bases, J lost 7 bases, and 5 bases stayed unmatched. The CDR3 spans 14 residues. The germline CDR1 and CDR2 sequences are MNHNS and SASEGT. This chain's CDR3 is CASSDPGTGVGYTF. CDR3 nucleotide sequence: TGTGCCAGCAGTGACCCCGGGACAGGGGTTGGCTACACCTTC.

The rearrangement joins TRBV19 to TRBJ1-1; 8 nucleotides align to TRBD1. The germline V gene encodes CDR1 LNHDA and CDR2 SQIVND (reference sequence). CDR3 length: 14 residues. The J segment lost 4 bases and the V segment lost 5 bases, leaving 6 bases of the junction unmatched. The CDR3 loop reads CASSAGGRGTEAFF. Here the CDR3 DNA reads TGTGCCAGTAGTGCAGGGGGCCGAGGCACTGAAGCTTTCTTT.

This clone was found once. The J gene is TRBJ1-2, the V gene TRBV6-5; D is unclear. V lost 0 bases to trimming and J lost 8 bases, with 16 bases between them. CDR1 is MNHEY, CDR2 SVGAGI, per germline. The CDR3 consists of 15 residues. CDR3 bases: TGTGCCAGCAGTTACTCGGAAGGGCCCGGGAGGGGCTACACCTTC. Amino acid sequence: CASSYSEGPGRGYTF.

CDR3: CASSLEGLVDTQYF. The CDR3 DNA reads as TGTGCCAGCAGCCTGGAGGGACTAGTTGATACGCAGTATTTT. V is TRBV6-6 and J is TRBJ2-3; TRBD2 agrees at 8 bases. This CDR3 spans 14 amino acids. V trimming: 6 bases; J trimming: 6 bases; junction bases outside the gene matches: 8. CDR1 and CDR2 (germline): MNHNY, SVGAGI (reference sequence).

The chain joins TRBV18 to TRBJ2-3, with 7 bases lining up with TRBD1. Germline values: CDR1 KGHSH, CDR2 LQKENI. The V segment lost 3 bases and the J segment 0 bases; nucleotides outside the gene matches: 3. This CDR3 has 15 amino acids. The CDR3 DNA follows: TGTGCCAGCTCACCGGACAGGCCTAGCACAGATACGCAGTATTTT. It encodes CASSPDRPSTDTQYF. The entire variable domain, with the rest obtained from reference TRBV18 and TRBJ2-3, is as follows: NAGVMQNPRHLVRRRGQEARLRCSPMKGHSHVYWYRQLPEEGLKFMVYLQKENIIDESGMPKERFSAEFPKEGPSILRIQQVVRGDSAAYFCASSPDRPSTDTQYFGPGTRLTVL.

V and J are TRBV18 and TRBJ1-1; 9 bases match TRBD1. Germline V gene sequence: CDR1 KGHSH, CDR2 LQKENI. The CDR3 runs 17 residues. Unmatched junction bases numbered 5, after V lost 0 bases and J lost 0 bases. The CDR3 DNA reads TGTGCCAGCTCACCACCCCAACAGGGGGCCTTGAACACTGAAGCTTTCTTT. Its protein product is CASSPPQQGALNTEAFF.

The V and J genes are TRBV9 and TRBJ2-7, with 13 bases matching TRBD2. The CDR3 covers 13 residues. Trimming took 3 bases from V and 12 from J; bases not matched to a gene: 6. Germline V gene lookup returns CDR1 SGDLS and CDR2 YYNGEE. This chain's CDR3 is CASSAGTSGTGYF. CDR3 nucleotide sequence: TGTGCCAGCAGCGCCGGGACTAGCGGGACCGGGTACTTC.

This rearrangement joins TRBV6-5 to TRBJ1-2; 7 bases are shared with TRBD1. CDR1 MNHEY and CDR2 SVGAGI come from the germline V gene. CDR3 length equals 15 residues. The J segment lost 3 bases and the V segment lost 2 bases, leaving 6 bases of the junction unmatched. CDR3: CASSYSDRAYYGYTF. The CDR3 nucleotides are TGTGCCAGCAGTTACAGCGACAGGGCCTACTATGGCTACACCTTC.

CDR3 residues: CASSLARGAGNTIYF. The CDR3 DNA follows: TGTGCCAGCAGCTTAGCCAGGGGGGCTGGAAACACCATATATTTT. The chain couples TRBV11-2 to TRBJ1-3; 7 bases line up with TRBD1. The germline CDR1 and CDR2 sequences are SGHAT and FQNNGV. V lost 1 base and J lost 2; bases outside the gene matches: 2. The CDR3 loop spans 15 amino acids. The full variable domain, with the rest looked up from reference TRBV11-2 and TRBJ1-3, is EAGVAQSPRYKIIEKRQSVAFWCNPISGHATLYWYQQILGQGPKLLIQFQNNGVVDDSQLPKDRFSAERLKGVDSTLKIQPAKLEDSAVYLCASSLARGAGNTIYFGEGSWLTVV.

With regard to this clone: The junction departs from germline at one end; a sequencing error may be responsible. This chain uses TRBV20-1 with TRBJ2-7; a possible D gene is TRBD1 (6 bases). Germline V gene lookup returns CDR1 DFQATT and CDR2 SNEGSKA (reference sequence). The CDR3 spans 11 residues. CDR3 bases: TGCAGTGCTGGGACACCGGGCTCGGGTCTCTTC. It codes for CSAGTPGSGLF.

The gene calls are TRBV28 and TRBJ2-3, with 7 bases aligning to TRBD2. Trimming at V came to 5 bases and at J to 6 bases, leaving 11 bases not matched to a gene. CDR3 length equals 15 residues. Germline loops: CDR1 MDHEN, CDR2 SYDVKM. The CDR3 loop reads CASSDAGLNVDTQYF. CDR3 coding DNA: TGTGCCAGCAGTGATGCGGGACTAAATGTGGATACGCAGTATTTT.

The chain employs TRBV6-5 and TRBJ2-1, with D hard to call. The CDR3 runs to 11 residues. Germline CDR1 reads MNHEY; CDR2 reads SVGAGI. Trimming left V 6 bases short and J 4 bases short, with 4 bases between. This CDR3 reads CASRLYNEQFF. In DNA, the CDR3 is TGTGCCAGCAGACTATACAATGAGCAGTTCTTC.